This T cell receptor (beta chain) is from a study of blood T cell repertoires in COVID-19. Background on the study: Samples taken during acute and convalescent COVID-19 were collected in the United States, Italy and Spain. Sources were T cells, B-cell-depleted T cells, or PBMCs; the material itself was cDNA or gDNA.

This clone was found once. Losses at the gene ends were 1 base for V and 7 bases for J; bases not matched to a gene: 7. The CDR3 sequence is 15 residues long. Germline lookup yields CDR1 KGHSH and CDR2 LQKENI. Original processing notes: It was from reference gene primer amplification that nucleated cell counts were estimated. The table came from immunoSEQ multiplex PCR; TCRdb's copy has only in-frame clones and leaves some out. From that table come the V and J calls and clone size; the DNA was used to work out D and trimming. The sample includes 230,000 or so clones, over 80% of them seen just once. This chain connects TRBV18 to TRBJ1-1; 9 nucleotides agree with TRBD1. The specimen was peripheral blood. The TCR was taken from a human donor in a cohort sampled during active COVID-19. CDR3 amino acids: CASSPLDRGIIEAFF. The CDR3 DNA is TGTGCCAGCTCACCACTTGACAGGGGGATTATTGAAGCTTTCTTT.